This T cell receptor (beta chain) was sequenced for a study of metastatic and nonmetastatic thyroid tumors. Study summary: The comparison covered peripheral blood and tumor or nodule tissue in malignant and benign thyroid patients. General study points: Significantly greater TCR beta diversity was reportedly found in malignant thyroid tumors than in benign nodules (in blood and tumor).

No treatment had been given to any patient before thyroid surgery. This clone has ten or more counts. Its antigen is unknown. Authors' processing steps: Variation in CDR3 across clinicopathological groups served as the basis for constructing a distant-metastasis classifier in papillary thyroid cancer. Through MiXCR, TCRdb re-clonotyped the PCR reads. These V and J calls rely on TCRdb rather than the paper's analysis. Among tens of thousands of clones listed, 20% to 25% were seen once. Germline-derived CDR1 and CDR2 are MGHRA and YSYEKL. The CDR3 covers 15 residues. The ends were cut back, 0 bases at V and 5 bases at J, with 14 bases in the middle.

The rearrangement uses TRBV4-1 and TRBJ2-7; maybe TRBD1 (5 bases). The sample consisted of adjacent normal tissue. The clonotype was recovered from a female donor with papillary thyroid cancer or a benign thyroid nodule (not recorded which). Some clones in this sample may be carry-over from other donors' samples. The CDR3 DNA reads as TGCGCCAGCAGCCAAGATTTCCAGGGTGCCAACGAGCAGTACTTC. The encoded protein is CASSQDFQGANEQYF.